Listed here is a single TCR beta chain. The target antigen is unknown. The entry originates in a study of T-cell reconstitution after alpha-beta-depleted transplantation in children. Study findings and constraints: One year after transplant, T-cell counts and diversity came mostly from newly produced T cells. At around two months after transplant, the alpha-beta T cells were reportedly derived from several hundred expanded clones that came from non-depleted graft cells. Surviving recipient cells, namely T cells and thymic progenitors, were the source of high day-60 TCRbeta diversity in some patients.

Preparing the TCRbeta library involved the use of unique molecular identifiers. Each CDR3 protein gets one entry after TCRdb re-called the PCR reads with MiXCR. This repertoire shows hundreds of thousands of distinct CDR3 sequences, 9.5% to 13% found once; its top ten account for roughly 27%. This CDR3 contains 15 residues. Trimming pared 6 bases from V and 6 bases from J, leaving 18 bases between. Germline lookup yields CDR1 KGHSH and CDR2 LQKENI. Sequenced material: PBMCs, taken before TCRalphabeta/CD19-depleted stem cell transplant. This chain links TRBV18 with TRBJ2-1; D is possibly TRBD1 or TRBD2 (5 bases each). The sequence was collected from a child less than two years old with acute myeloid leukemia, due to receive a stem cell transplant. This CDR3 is CASSAGALGLNEQFF. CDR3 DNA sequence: TGTGCCAGCTCCGCCGGGGCTCTCGGCCTCAATGAGCAGTTCTTC.